Below, 27 T cell receptor beta chains from the same sample are listed, as sequenced in a study of shared clonotypes between healthy human individuals. Here immunoSEQ multiplex PCR was the method, and the copy in TCRdb shows in-frame clones only, minus some. Of over a million clones in the sample, over 95% were seen once. Material: naive CD4+ T cells sorted from blood. Subset denoted: CD45RA+ positively selected. Every receptor here comes from a young man in good health.

The gene calls are TRBV7-2 and TRBJ2-7, with TRBD1 matching over 8 bases. The CDR3 contains 14 residues. Per germline, CDR1 SGHTA and CDR2 FQGNSA. J gave up 4 bases and V 5 bases, and 7 bases lay outside the gene matches. In DNA form, the CDR3 reads TGTGCCAGCAGCCTAGGGGACAGGAAATACGAGCAGTACTTC. Protein: CASSLGDRKYEQYF.

V usage is TRBV9 and J usage is TRBJ2-7, with 8 bases fitting TRBD1. This CDR3 spans 16 amino acids. V dropped 0 bases and J dropped 5; count of bases not matched to a gene: 10. CDR1 is SGDLS and CDR2 is YYNGEE in the germline V gene. The chain's CDR3 is CASSVATGDRGDEQYF. The CDR3 DNA follows: TGTGCCAGCAGCGTAGCTACGGGAGACAGGGGCGACGAGCAGTACTTC.

The chain carries TRBV6-5 and TRBJ2-2; 7 positions agree with TRBD2. The germline V gene has CDR1 MNHEY and CDR2 SVGAGI. CDR3 size: 16 residues. With 2 bases clipped from V and 2 bases from J, the junction kept 5 bases outside the gene matches. CDR3 sequence reads: CASSYGLAANTGELFF. The CDR3 DNA reads TGTGCCAGCAGTTACGGTCTAGCGGCTAACACCGGGGAGCTGTTTTTT.

The chain employs TRBV12-5 and TRBJ1-1; 8 bases fit TRBD1. V was clipped by 1 base and J by 3 bases; unmatched bases: 4. The CDR3 consists of 15 residues. Germline V gives CDR1 LGHNT, CDR2 FRNRAP. In DNA, the CDR3 is TGTGCTAGTGGTTTGGGGGACAGGTACGACACTGAAGCTTTCTTT. It codes for CASGLGDRYDTEAFF.

This chain uses TRBV25-1 with TRBJ1-1, with D perhaps TRBD1 (5 bases). CDR1 is MGHDK, CDR2 SYGVNS, per germline. V gave up 4 bases and J gave up 7 bases, with 7 bases separating them. The CDR3 length is 11 residues. DNA for the CDR3: TGTGCCAGCAGTGGGACAATTGAAGCTTTCTTT. Translating it yields CASSGTIEAFF.

The chain carries TRBV4-3 and TRBJ2-5; D unclear. The CDR3 sequence is 14 residues long. V was pared by 0 bases and J by 4 bases, with 9 bases between. Germline V gene sequence: CDR1 LGHNA, CDR2 YSLEER. CDR3 in DNA: TGCGCCAGCAGCCAAGATCTCGGCATAGAGACCCAGTACTTC. This encodes CASSQDLGIETQYF.

The V gene is TRBV5-6, the J gene TRBJ2-3; weak D call: TRBD1 (5 bases). Germline V gene data show CDR1 as SGHDT and CDR2 as YYEEEE. This CDR3 comprises 15 residues. V gave up 9 bases and J gave up 1 base, with 18 bases separating them. This chain's CDR3 is CATWTRTRGTDTQYF. The CDR3 DNA is TGTGCCACTTGGACAAGGACACGTGGCACAGATACGCAGTATTTT. The complete variable domain, with remaining parts taken from reference TRBV5-6 and TRBJ2-3, reads DAGVTQSPTHLIKTRGQQVTLRCSPKSGHDTVSWYQQALGQGPQFIFQYYEEEERQRGNFPDRFSGHQFPNYSSELNVNALLLGDSALYLCATWTRTRGTDTQYFGPGTRLTVL.

The rearrangement uses TRBV28 and TRBJ1-2, with D perhaps matching TRBD1 (5 bases). Trimming removed 6 bases from V and 5 bases from J, with 19 bases in between. The CDR3 length is 15 residues. Germline assignment: CDR1 MDHEN and CDR2 SYDVKM. The CDR3 sequence is CASRTSGRVRYGYTF. The DNA for the CDR3 is TGTGCCAGCAGAACAAGTGGCAGGGTGAGGTATGGCTACACCTTC.

This sequence joins TRBV11-3 and TRBJ2-1; 10 bases are shared with TRBD2. The germline V gene encodes CDR1 SGHNT and CDR2 YENEEA. V lost 3 bases and J lost 4; bases outside the gene matches: 3. The CDR3 is 15 residues long. The CDR3 loop is CASSFLAGAYNEQFF. In DNA, the CDR3 is TGTGCCAGCAGCTTCCTAGCGGGAGCTTACAATGAGCAGTTCTTC.

V and J are TRBV6-1 and TRBJ1-1; D call uncertain. V lost 4 bases to trimming and J lost 3 bases, with 9 bases between them. The CDR3 consists of 13 residues. Germline loops: CDR1 MNHNS, CDR2 SASEGT. The CDR3, as DNA: TGTGCCAGCAGTGGGGGTATGCACACTGAAGCTTTCTTT. The encoded protein is CASSGGMHTEAFF.

The chain is built from TRBV7-2 and TRBJ1-2; 9 positions agree with TRBD1. Per the germline V gene, CDR1 is SGHTA and CDR2 is FQGNSA. V lost 5 bases to trimming and J lost 1 base; unmatched junction nucleotides: 5. The CDR3 is 15 amino acids. The CDR3 nucleotides read TGTGCCAGCAGCCGGGGGACAGGGAATAACTATGGCTACACCTTC. Its protein product is CASSRGTGNNYGYTF.

The chain couples TRBV5-4 to TRBJ2-1; D possibly corresponds to TRBD2 (6 bases). This CDR3 is built from 15 residues. Germline V gives CDR1 SGHNT, CDR2 YYREEE (reference sequence). V lost 4 bases and J lost 6, with 17 bases in between. The CDR3 is CASSPGVVLGNEQFF. In DNA, the CDR3 is TGTGCCAGCAGCCCGGGGGTAGTTTTGGGCAATGAGCAGTTCTTC.

The chain has TRBV9 and TRBJ2-2, with 8 nucleotides matching TRBD1. CDR3 length: 15 amino acids. Germline-derived CDR1 and CDR2 are SGDLS and YYNGEE. The V segment lost 1 base and the J segment 6 bases; nucleotides outside the gene matches: 5. Here the CDR3 reads CASSVLLQGAGELFF. CDR3 in DNA: TGTGCCAGCAGCGTACTGTTACAGGGGGCCGGGGAGCTGTTTTTT.

CDR3 DNA: TGTGCCACCCAAAGGGAGGCACAAGAGACCCAGTACTTC. Its translation is CATQREAQETQYF. The rearrangement joins TRBV10-3 to TRBJ2-5, with a weak D call TRBD2 (6 bases). Germline V lookup: CDR1 ENHRY, CDR2 SYGVKD. V was cut by 10 bases and J by 2 bases, with 14 bases left in between. This CDR3 region has 13 residues.

The sample holds one count of this clone. The V gene is TRBV2, the J gene TRBJ2-5, with TRBD1 as a possible D gene (6 bases). The germline V gene encodes CDR1 SNHLY and CDR2 FYNNEI. V was pared by 5 bases and J by 5 bases, with 12 bases between. The CDR3 extends over 13 amino acids. CDR3 sequence reads: CASSKQGMETQYF. The CDR3 nucleotides are TGTGCCAGCAGTAAACAGGGTATGGAGACCCAGTACTTC.

The chain uses TRBV7-9 and TRBJ2-5, with D perhaps TRBD1 or TRBD2 (5 bases each). Germline V CDR1 and CDR2: SEHNR, FQNEAQ (reference sequence). Trimming stripped 2 bases from V and 5 bases from J, with 15 bases between. The CDR3 extends over 15 amino acids. The DNA of the CDR3 is TGTGCCAGCAGCTTACCAGGGCTAGGACTGGAGACCCAGTACTTC. This codes for CASSLPGLGLETQYF.

The CDR3 region is CARREKLFF. DNA of the CDR3: TGTGCCAGACGAGAAAAACTGTTTTTT. The chain carries TRBV6-5 and TRBJ1-4; D gene uncertain. This CDR3 contains 9 residues. V dropped 9 bases and J dropped 8 bases, with 4 bases sitting between them. CDR1 is MNHEY and CDR2 is SVGAGI in the germline V gene.

This clone has a single count. The CDR3 coding sequence is TGTGCCTTGGCACAGGGCTCACCCTACGAGCAGTACTTC. Amino acids: CALAQGSPYEQYF. The V and J genes are TRBV30 and TRBJ2-7, with D perhaps matching TRBD1 (6 bases). Trimming left V 7 bases short and J 2 bases short, with 15 bases between. Germline assignment: CDR1 GTSNPN and CDR2 SVGIG (reference sequence). The CDR3 totals 13 residues.

The V call is TRBV28, the J call TRBJ1-2; D gene ambiguous. Trimming stripped 2 bases from V and 4 bases from J, with 11 bases between. The CDR3 has 14 amino acids. CDR1 is MDHEN and CDR2 is SYDVKM in the germline V gene. The CDR3 loop is CASSLTYYSYGYTF. The CDR3 region has the DNA TGTGCCAGCAGTTTAACGTACTACAGCTATGGCTACACCTTC.

The gene calls are TRBV19 and TRBJ2-2; TRBD1 or TRBD2 may be the D gene (5 bases each). Germline V lookup: CDR1 LNHDA, CDR2 SQIVND (reference sequence). This CDR3 is 18 amino acids long. Trimming left V 7 bases short and J 0 bases short, with 21 bases between. CDR3 region: CASMVRGDSETNTGELFF. CDR3 sequence (DNA): TGTGCCAGTATGGTGAGGGGTGATTCAGAAACGAACACCGGGGAGCTGTTTTTT.

This clone has a single count. The V gene is TRBV7-9, the J gene TRBJ2-5; 10 bases align to TRBD2. The CDR3 spans 17 residues. CDR1 is SEHNR, CDR2 FQNEAQ, per germline (reference sequence). V was pared by 5 bases and J by 0 bases, with 9 bases of the junction left unmatched. In DNA form, the CDR3 reads TGTGCCAGCAGCGGGGTAGCGGGGGGTGGTAACCAAGAGACCCAGTACTTC. It translates to CASSGVAGGGNQETQYF.

The CDR3: CASSDWGRGDPTYEQYF. CDR3 in DNA: TGTGCCAGCAGCGATTGGGGTAGGGGGGATCCTACCTACGAGCAGTACTTC. The chain links TRBV21-1 to TRBJ2-7. TRBV21-1 is a pseudogene segment. The CDR3 has 17 amino acids.

The genes are TRBV18 and TRBJ2-1; perhaps TRBD1 as D (6 bases). The germline V and J ends were trimmed by 4 bases and 2 bases, with 12 bases remaining between them. The V gene's germline CDR1 is KGHSH and CDR2 LQKENI. This CDR3 region has 15 residues. The CDR3 spells CASSQGHLAYNEQFF. CDR3 coding DNA: TGTGCCAGCTCACAGGGACACCTGGCCTACAATGAGCAGTTCTTC. Supplemented by reference TRBV18 and TRBJ2-1, the full variable domain reads NAGVMQNPRHLVRRRGQEARLRCSPMKGHSHVYWYRQLPEEGLKFMVYLQKENIIDESGMPKERFSAEFPKEGPSILRIQQVVRGDSAAYFCASSQGHLAYNEQFFGPGTRLTVL.

The chain uses TRBV5-4 and TRBJ2-2; 8 bases fit TRBD2. The CDR3 length is 17 residues. V trimming: 0 bases; J trimming: 2 bases; junction bases outside the gene matches: 6. Germline assignment: CDR1 SGHNT and CDR2 YYREEE (reference sequence). The CDR3 loop is CASSLGTSLFNTGELFF. In DNA form, the CDR3 reads TGTGCCAGCAGCTTGGGGACTAGCCTCTTCAACACCGGGGAGCTGTTTTTT.

This sequence joins TRBV14 and TRBJ2-7; D possibly corresponds to TRBD2 (6 bases). The CDR3 has 19 residues. CDR1 and CDR2 from the germline V gene are SGHDN and FVKESK. Trimming pared 2 bases from V and 6 bases from J, leaving 29 bases between. The CDR3, as DNA: TGTGCCAGCAGCCAACGACTCACGCCTACCCGGCGGGGTTCTGGCGAGCAGTACTTC. Translated, it gives CASSQRLTPTRRGSGEQYF.

This rearrangement joins TRBV7-6 to TRBJ1-1; TRBD1 matches at 7 bases. Germline V CDR1 and CDR2: SGHVS, FNYEAQ. After removal of 5 bases from V and 8 bases from J, the junction contained 11 bases not matched to a gene. The length of the CDR3 is 14 residues. The CDR3 sequence is CASSTKTGTVEAFF. CDR3 sequence (DNA): TGTGCCAGCAGCACAAAAACCGGGACAGTAGAAGCTTTCTTT.

This chain connects TRBV28 to TRBJ1-5; D not certain. Looked up from germline, CDR1 is MDHEN and CDR2 is SYDVKM. The V gene lost 5 bases and the J gene lost 7 bases, with 9 bases spanning the gap. This CDR3 has 12 residues. This chain's CDR3 is CASSPVPQPQHF. CDR3 in DNA: TGTGCCAGCAGTCCCGTCCCGCAGCCCCAGCATTTT.